The entry below gives a single T cell receptor beta chain sequence along with its context. Its antigen specificity is not known. Given a much more abundant clone one base away, this may be a read error. This sample was included in a study of T cells in Graves' hyperthyroidism and ophthalmopathy (dated by TCRdb to the late 2010s). As for the study more broadly: To identify distinguishing TCR V-J signatures, a discovery cohort of 100 or so patients was used, comprising under 45 with Graves' ophthalmopathy and about 59 with stable Graves' hyperthyroidism. The paper describes TCR Vbeta CDR3 sequencing of some 130 peripheral blood samples, made up of 43 ophthalmopathy patients, over 70 hyperthyroidism patients and about 17 progressor patients. The 100 discovery patients were divided at random into training and test sets in a 7:3 ratio. Prospective prediction of ophthalmopathy was tested in an independent validation cohort of fewer than 20 hyperthyroidism patients and 17 patients who later progressed to ophthalmopathy. In addition, the study compared T-cell repertoires in thyroid tissue and in blood from roughly six Graves' hyperthyroidism patients. After blood sampling, hyperthyroidism patients were treated with methimazole at a starting dose of 30 mg daily, and ophthalmopathy patients were treated with high-dose intravenous methylprednisolone. The paper's findings and limits, for the study overall: A model built on a 13 V-J signature distinguished ophthalmopathy from stable hyperthyroidism, reaching about 88% sensitivity and about 81% specificity in cross-validation and 80%/75% in testing. Most expanded thyroid clonotypes (frequency above 0.001) were also detected in blood, a finding suggesting that blood repertoires may reflect thyroid immune responses. In validation, progression to ophthalmopathy was predicted by the model with 70.59% sensitivity and roughly 72% specificity, a median of approximately 6.5 months before onset. No statistical method was used to fix the sample size in advance, and group allocation was not hidden from the investigators.

V sheds 4 bases and J sheds 3 bases, leaving 6 bases between their ends. CDR1 SQVTM and CDR2 ANQGSEA are derived from the germline V gene. Spanning cysteine to phenylalanine, the CDR3 consists of 12 amino acids. The sequence is cut down to CDR3 DNA, 36 bases in frame from base 1. The TCR beta CDR3 regions were amplified from the RNA transcripts. For the first round of RT-PCR on the TCR CDR3, the HTBI primer set was used together with the Qiagen OneStep RT-PCR kit. The libraries were constructed in a second round of multiplex PCR and then size-selected and purified. Paired-end sequencing of the libraries was performed with 100 bp reads on an Illumina HiSeq2000. Turning to the authors' computational methods: SOAPnuke was used to process the raw data, removing reads that contained adapters or uncalled bases, had a mean Phred below 15, or lacked an exact match to the constant primer or identifier. COPE v1.2.5 was used to merge the high-quality paired reads, and each unique nucleotide sequence was defined as a clonotype. MiTCR v1.1 was used to align clonotypes to the IMGT TRBV, TRBD and TRBJ reference segments. Only V-J combinations with frequency above 0.0001, covering approximately 99% of repertoires, were analysed. A TCS score was defined as the ratio between F50 (clonal expansion) and ExV (chaos), using BLOSUM62-based TCRdist between CDR3 peptides within each V-J. Welch's t-statistics and random forest reduced roughly 540 V-J features to under 15, which were used in a naive Bayes classifier (R e1071). The similarity between thyroid and blood repertoires was quantified using the Morisita-Horn index. The raw public data were reprocessed by TCRdb itself: fastp quality trimming at Q25, MiXCR clonotype calling, in-frame beta chains only. When rows share a CDR3 protein, they turn into one entry using the most common DNA and genes. TCRdb, not the original authors, processed these V and J calls. Within this sample are roughly 570,000 distinct CDR3 sequences, with about 45% of them counted one time only. In total, the top ten clones hold around 7.7% of the sample.

Stable Graves' hyperthyroidism was defined as the absence of progression to ophthalmopathy over 18 months of follow-up. Hyperthyroidism patients were newly diagnosed, with disease duration under 2 months, and aged 18 to 65 years. Exclusion was applied to patients with uncontrolled infections, other autoimmune diseases, pregnancy or lactation. Clinical symptoms, serum thyroxine and TRAb, thyroid ultrasound, and orbital computed tomography formed the basis for the diagnoses. Total RNA was extracted with Trizol reagent, and quality was checked on an Agilent 2100 Bioanalyzer. The chain links TRBV29-1 with TRBJ2-2; a confident D gene designation cannot be given. The sequenced material came from peripheral blood or thyroid tissue (not recorded which). This clonotype was obtained from a woman aged 18-35 years with Graves' hyperthyroidism. The CDR3 is CSVGQDTGELFF. The nucleotide sequence reads TGCAGCGTTGGGCAGGACACCGGGGAGCTGTTTTTT.